The rows below give T cell receptor beta chains drawn from one sample of a study of cytomegalovirus exposure and HLA in healthy donors. Some clones are missing from TCRdb's copy, which holds only in-frame ones; the method was immunoSEQ multiplex PCR. The sample consists of roughly 160,000 clones, 80% of them appearing once. Input material: PBMCs. These receptor sequences come from a woman between 45 and 65 years old in good health and CMV-seronegative. Both conserved end residues are part of each CDR3. D genes are given only for firm matches. The size entry is marked missing in some rows and otherwise reads once, few, many or a size class.

>TRBJ2-5|NA|TRBD2|TRBV9
TGTGCCAGCAGCGTAGCTACTAGCGGGGGGTTCCAAGAGACCCAGTACTTC
CASSVATSGGFQETQYF
>TRBJ2-5|NA|TRBD2|TRBV27
TGTGCCAGCAGTCAAATCGGGGTGCGACTAGCGGTTCAAGAGACCCAGTACTTC
CASSQIGVRLAVQETQYF
>TRBJ2-7|NA|TRBD1|TRBV18
TGTGCCAGCTCACCACCGGGACAGGGGGCATACGAGCAGTACTTC
CASSPPGQGAYEQYF
>TRBJ2-7|few|TRBD2|TRBV19
TGTGCCAGTAGTATAAAAGAGGGGAGGGCCTACGAGCAGTACTTC
CASSIKEGRAYEQYF
>TRBJ2-1|NA|TRBD2|TRBV14
TGTGCCAGCAGCCCCTTAGCGGGAGGGACTAAGCAGTTCTTC
CASSPLAGGTKQFF
>TRBJ2-1|NA|TRBD1|TRBV5-1
TGCGCCAGCAGCTTGTTTGCAGGGGGTACAAGTGAGCAGTTCTTC
CASSLFAGGTSEQFF
>TRBJ1-3|NA|NA|TRBV28
TGTGCCAGCACACAGGCTAATGGAAACACCATATATTTT
CASTQANGNTIYF
>TRBJ1-4|NA|TRBD1|TRBV28
TGTGCCAGCAGTGGAAGACAGGGAAGTGGTACTAATGAAAAACTGTTTTTT
CASSGRQGSGTNEKLFF
>TRBJ1-5|NA|NA|TRBV7-6
TGTGCCAGCAGCCAGGGGTTGGGGGGCAATCAGCCCCAGCATTTT
CASSQGLGGNQPQHF
>TRBJ1-2|NA|NA|TRBV7-2
TGTGCCAGCAGCACGAGCAACTATGGCTACACCTTC
CASSTSNYGYTF
>TRBJ1-1|NA|TRBD1|TRBV7-2
TGTGCCAGCAGCTTGGGGCACAGGGGAACCGAAGCTTTCTTT
CASSLGHRGTEAFF
>TRBJ2-5|NA|TRBD1|TRBV19
TGTGCCAGTAGCATAGGGACAGGAGGGGGCCAAGAGACCCAGTACTTC
CASSIGTGGGQETQYF
>TRBJ1-5|NA|TRBD1|TRBV4-3
TGCGCCAGCAGCCGAACCGGGACAGGCAATCAGCCCCAGCATTTT
CASSRTGTGNQPQHF
>TRBJ2-1|NA|TRBD2|TRBV19
TGTGCCAGTAGTCTCTCACCCCTAGCGGGAGGGGACAATGAGCAGTTCTTC
CASSLSPLAGGDNEQFF
>TRBJ2-1|NA|NA|TRBV28
TGTGCCAGCAGTTTGAGCTCGGGGTACAATGAGCAGTTCTTC
CASSLSSGYNEQFF
>TRBJ2-1|NA|NA|TRBV9
TGTGCCAGCAACAACGTCGTTGGTCACAATGAGCAGTTCTTC
CASNNVVGHNEQFF
>TRBJ2-2|NA|NA|TRBV7-7
TGTGCCAGCAGCCCAGACCTAGGCGGGGAGCTGTTTTTT
CASSPDLGGELFF
>TRBJ1-2|few|NA|TRBV28
TGTGCCAGCAGTCCTCGGAACTATGGCTACACCTTC
CASSPRNYGYTF
>TRBJ2-7|NA|NA|TRBV28
TGTGCCAGCAGTGTCACGGGACACTCAGCTTACGAGCAGTACTTC
CASSVTGHSAYEQYF
>TRBJ1-1|NA|NA|TRBV6-1
TGTGCCAGCAGTTACCGGGCTGAAGCTTTCTTT
CASSYRAEAFF
>TRBJ2-1|NA|TRBD1|TRBV15
TGTGCCACCAGCAGAGACCCCCCCCGGACAGGAGAACGGTGGGAGCAGTTCTTC
CATSRDPPRTGERWEQFF
>TRBJ2-6|NA|NA|TRBV11-2
TGTGCCAGCAGCTCCTTGGCGGGGGCGCTTGGGGCCAACGTCCTGACTTTC
CASSSLAGALGANVLTF
>TRBJ1-3|once|NA|TRBV7-8
TGTGCCAGCAGCCTCGTGGGGGCGTCCTCTGGAAACACCATATATTTT
CASSLVGASSGNTIYF
>TRBJ1-1|NA|NA|TRBV6-5
TGTGCCAGCAGTTATCTGGCGGTCGGGACTGAAGCTTTCTTT
CASSYLAVGTEAFF
>TRBJ2-1|NA|TRBD2|TRBV4-1
TGCGCCAGCAGCCAAGGCCTAGCGGGGGGCAATGAGCAGTTCTTC
CASSQGLAGGNEQFF
>TRBJ2-7|once|TRBD2|TRBV4-2
TGTGCCAGCAGCCAACTTAGGTATGTGGAGCGGGAGAGGTTTCGGCGGCCCTACGAGCAGTACTTC
CASSQLRYVERERFRRPYEQYF
>TRBJ1-1|NA|NA|TRBV6-1
TGTGCCAGCAGTGAAATATTTGGGGGCGCTTTCTTT
CASSEIFGGAFF
>TRBJ1-1|NA|TRBD1|TRBV2
TGTGCCAGCGGAAAGACAGGGGACACTGAAGCTTTCTTT
CASGKTGDTEAFF
>TRBJ2-2|NA|TRBD2|TRBV7-3
TGTGCCAGCAGCTTAGGACTAGCGGGATCGAACACCGGGGAGCTGTTTTTT
CASSLGLAGSNTGELFF
>TRBJ2-1|NA|TRBD2|TRBV2
TGTGCCAGCAGGAAGACTAGCGGGAGCGGTTACAATGAGCAGTTCTTC
CASRKTSGSGYNEQFF
>TRBJ2-3|NA|NA|TRBV30
TGTGCCTGGAGAAGAGGCAGTATTACAGATACGCAGTATTTT
CAWRRGSITDTQYF
>TRBJ2-7|once|NA|TRBV7-9
TGTGCCAGCAGCCCGTGGAGCTCCTACGAGCAGTACTTC
CASSPWSSYEQYF
>TRBJ2-1|NA|NA|TRBV11-3
TGTGCCAGCAGCTTAGGGGTTAGCCGAGACAATGAGCAGTTCTTC
CASSLGVSRDNEQFF
>TRBJ2-2|NA|NA|TRBV5-1
TGCGCCAGCAGCTCGACAGCGCCGAACACCGGGGAGCTGTTTTTT
CASSSTAPNTGELFF
>TRBJ2-5|NA|TRBD2|TRBV7-2
TGTGCCAGCAGACTAGCGGGGGGGCACGAGACCCAGTACTTC
CASRLAGGHETQYF
>TRBJ1-2|NA|TRBD1|TRBV4-3
TGCGCCAGCAGCCAAGCACACAGGGGGGAGGACTACACCTTC
CASSQAHRGEDYTF